This record looks at one TCR beta chain sequence and its context. Its antigen is still unknown. No quality values exist for individual bases; no much larger clone is one base distant. From cysteine to phenylalanine, the CDR3 is 14 amino acids long. Just the 42-base CDR3 DNA is kept, in frame starting at base 1. The germline ends are 13 bases apart after V is trimmed by 0 bases and J by 8 bases. CDR1 and CDR2, looked up from the germline V gene, are MNHEY and SVGAGI. Libraries were made using the immunoSEQ multiplex PCR assay. The table was pulled from immuneACCESS by TCRdb, which kept in-frame rearrangements only. Such tables lose some clones; where checked, under half of the loss comes from unresolved V genes, and the rest has no known cause. A total of approximately 97,000 clones appear in this sample, approximately 96% of them only once. The ten top clones hold roughly 0.33% of the sample. The data were taken from a study of technical replicates of blood from a few donors (dated by TCRdb to between 2016 and 2019).

This receptor was obtained from a human donor in good health. Sequencing used T cells isolated from PBMCs. The chain links TRBV6-5 with TRBJ1-1; 6 matching bases give a weak D call of TRBD1. The CDR3 region has the sequence CASSYSQGGEEAFF. Read as DNA, the sequence is TGTGCCAGCAGTTACTCACAGGGAGGGGAGGAAGCTTTCTTT.